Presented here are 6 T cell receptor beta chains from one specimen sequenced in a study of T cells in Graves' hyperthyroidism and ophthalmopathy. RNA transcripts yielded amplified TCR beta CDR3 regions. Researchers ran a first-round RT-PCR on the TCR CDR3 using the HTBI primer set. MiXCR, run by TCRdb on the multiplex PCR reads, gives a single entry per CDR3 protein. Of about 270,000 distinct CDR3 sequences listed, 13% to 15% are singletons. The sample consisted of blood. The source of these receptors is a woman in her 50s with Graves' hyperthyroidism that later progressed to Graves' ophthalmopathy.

The CDR3 bases are TGTGCCAGTAGTATAGGGGGTAGGGGTCTAGGGAATGAGCAGTTCTTC. It is translated as CASSIGGRGLGNEQFF. The gene calls are TRBV19 and TRBJ2-1; TRBD1 is a possible D gene (5 bases). Trimming left V 1 base short and J 7 bases short, with 17 bases between. Germline V CDR1 and CDR2: LNHDA, SQIVND (reference sequence). This CDR3 contains 16 residues.

CDR3 nucleotides: TGCAGTGCTGTTACAGGGTCAAGGGATCAGCCCCAGCATTTT. The encoded protein is CSAVTGSRDQPQHF. V and J are TRBV20-1 and TRBJ1-5, with a tentative D call TRBD1 (6 bases). This CDR3 comprises 14 residues. Germline-derived CDR1 and CDR2 are DFQATT and SNEGSKA (reference sequence). Trimming removed 5 bases at V and 5 bases at J, with 16 bases between.

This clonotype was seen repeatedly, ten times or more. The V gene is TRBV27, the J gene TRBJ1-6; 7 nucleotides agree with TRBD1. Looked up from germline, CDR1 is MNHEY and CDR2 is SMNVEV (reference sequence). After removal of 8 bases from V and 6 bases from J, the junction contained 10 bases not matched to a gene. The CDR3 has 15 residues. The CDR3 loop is CASGQQGMANSPLHF. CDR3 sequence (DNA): TGTGCCAGCGGCCAACAGGGGATGGCTAATTCACCCCTCCACTTT.

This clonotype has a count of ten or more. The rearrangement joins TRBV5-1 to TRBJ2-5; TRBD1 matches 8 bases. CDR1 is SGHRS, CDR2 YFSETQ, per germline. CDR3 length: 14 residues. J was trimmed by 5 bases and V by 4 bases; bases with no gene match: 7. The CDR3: CASSPSGGRETQYF. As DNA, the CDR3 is TGCGCCAGCAGCCCGTCAGGGGGCCGGGAGACCCAGTACTTC.

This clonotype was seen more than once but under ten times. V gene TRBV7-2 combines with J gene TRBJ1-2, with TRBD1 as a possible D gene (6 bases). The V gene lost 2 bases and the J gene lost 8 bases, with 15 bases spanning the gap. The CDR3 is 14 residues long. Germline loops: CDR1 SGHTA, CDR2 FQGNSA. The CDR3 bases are TGTGCCAGCAGCTTAAACGGGGGGGCTTGGGGCTACACCTTC. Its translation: CASSLNGGAWGYTF.

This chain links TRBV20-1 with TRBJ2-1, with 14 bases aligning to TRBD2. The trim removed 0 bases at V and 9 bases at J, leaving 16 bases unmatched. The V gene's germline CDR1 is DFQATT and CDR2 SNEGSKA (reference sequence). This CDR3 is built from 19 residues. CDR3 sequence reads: CSAREGPTPGLAGVIEQFF. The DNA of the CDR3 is TGCAGTGCTAGAGAGGGGCCGACTCCGGGACTAGCGGGAGTTATTGAGCAGTTCTTC.